The rows below give T cell receptor beta chains drawn from one sample of a study of CD8+ T cells in alopecia areata. Produced via immunoSEQ multiplex PCR; TCRdb's table is partial and in-frame only. Of about 97,000 clones listed, roughly 41% are singletons. What was sequenced was CD4+ T cells sorted from blood. Every receptor here comes from a human donor with alopecia areata. CDR3s leave out the opening cysteine and the closing phenylalanine or tryptophan. The order of the fields is CDR3 length, D gene, J gene, V gene, CDR3 protein. A D gene is named only where the DNA matches it firmly.

10 | NA | TRBJ2-7 | TRBV6-5 | ASSARSYEQY
12 | NA | TRBJ1-2 | TRBV7-2 | ASSPSGNWDGYT
9 | NA | TRBJ2-2 | TRBV25-1 | ASTDTGELF
10 | NA | TRBJ2-3 | TRBV29-1 | SVRQDPDTQY
15 | TRBD1 | TRBJ2-1 | TRBV11-1 | ASSLGQTGYSSNEQF
15 | TRBD1 | TRBJ1-6 | TRBV7-2 | ASSPQGVGTDNSPLH
11 | NA | TRBJ1-5 | TRBV30 | AWSVRENQPQH
13 | NA | TRBJ2-3 | TRBV6-5 | ASRNPLDNTDTQY
11 | NA | TRBJ2-1 | TRBV30 | AWSIGPYNEQF
11 | NA | TRBJ2-3 | TRBV6-5 | ASSGTRTDTQY
11 | NA | TRBJ2-5 | TRBV19 | ASSTRLEETQY
14 | TRBD2 | TRBJ2-1 | TRBV5-1 | ASSLETSGRSNEQF
15 | TRBD2 | TRBJ2-1 | TRBV15 | ATSRDGPSGTYNEQF
12 | TRBD2 | TRBJ2-2 | TRBV2 | ASIMGGDTGELF
10 | NA | TRBJ2-3 | TRBV9 | ASSAIRDTQY
11 | TRBD2 | TRBJ2-5 | TRBV30 | ALSAGAGGEQY
14 | TRBD2 | TRBJ2-5 | TRBV5-1 | ASSFVPRGLQETQY
12 | NA | TRBJ2-3 | TRBV7-9 | ASSFLARSDTQY
11 | TRBD1 | TRBJ1-4 | TRBV7-6 | ASSSQGGSQLF
12 | TRBD2 | TRBJ2-7 | TRBV7-2 | ASSLAGDSYEQY
12 | TRBD1 | TRBJ2-1 | TRBV12-5 | ASGLGGTGNEQF
13 | TRBD1 | TRBJ2-1 | TRBV5-1 | ASSPGTGALNEQF
12 | NA | TRBJ2-3 | TRBV6-5 | ASSYQGPGHTQY
11 | NA | TRBJ2-2 | TRBV5-1 | ASSLILPGELF
13 | TRBD1 | TRBJ2-1 | TRBV28 | ASSLGTGAVNEQF
13 | NA | TRBJ2-5 | TRBV29-1 | SVAEQGTKGETQY
13 | TRBD2 | TRBJ2-5 | TRBV5-4 | ASSQMGGKKETQY
13 | NA | TRBJ2-3 | TRBV30 | AWSVELGGTDTQY
10 | NA | TRBJ2-5 | TRBV28 | ASDTNGETQY
13 | TRBD1 | TRBJ1-5 | TRBV5-1 | ASSPWGQENQPQH
13 | TRBD1 | TRBJ2-5 | TRBV19 | ASSITGQGQETQY